The clone carrying this TCR beta chain was recorded many times. These data originate in a study of T cells in Graves' hyperthyroidism and ophthalmopathy. J gave up 4 bases and V 2 bases, and 10 bases lay outside the gene matches. Looked up from germline, CDR1 is MNHNS and CDR2 is SASEGT. The CDR3 totals 16 residues. RNA transcripts were the template for amplifying TCR beta CDR3 regions. The study used the HTBI primer set for a first-round RT-PCR of the TCR CDR3. In TCRdb, the multiplex PCR reads were re-called with MiXCR into one record per CDR3 protein. Here the sample spans about 260,000 distinct CDR3 sequences, less than 30% being singletons.

The TCR originated in a man aged 40-49 years with Graves' hyperthyroidism that later progressed to Graves' ophthalmopathy. Input material: blood. The chain couples TRBV6-1 to TRBJ2-7, with 8 bases lining up with TRBD2. CDR3 residues: CASSELASGPGYEQYF. In nucleotides, the CDR3 is TGTGCCAGCAGTGAATTGGCTAGCGGGCCGGGTTACGAGCAGTACTTC.